The entry below gives a single T cell receptor (beta chain) sequence along with its context. What it binds is unknown. This CDR3 has 14 amino acids. CDR1 and CDR2 (germline): SGHNT, YYREEE (reference sequence). Trimming left V 0 bases short and J 3 bases short, with 10 bases between. The protocol was immunoSEQ multiplex PCR, while the TCRdb copy is restricted to in-frame clones and leaves out a portion. The data contain over 85,000 clones, approximately 92% of them seen just once; the ten biggest clones take up around 0.49%. This sample is part of a study of graft-versus-host responses after intestinal transplantation.

The sample consisted of unstimulated CD8+ T cells sorted from spleen or lymph node cells, taken before intestinal transplant. The genes are TRBV5-4 and TRBJ2-7; tentative D call: TRBD2 (6 bases). This clonotype was obtained from a human donor who received an intestinal transplant. As DNA, the CDR3 is TGTGCCAGCAGCTTGGGTCCCGGGAGCTACGAGCAGTACTTC. Amino acids: CASSLGPGSYEQYF.